The next 16 T cell receptor beta chains were all read from a single sample in a study of T-cell reconstitution after alpha-beta-depleted transplantation in children. Using unique molecular identifiers, the investigators prepared the TCRbeta library. Each CDR3 protein gets one entry after TCRdb re-called the PCR reads with MiXCR. The sample consists of about 610,000 distinct CDR3 sequences, over 9.5% of them appearing once. The sample consisted of PBMCs from the stem cell graft donor, taken from the stem cell graft. The receptors originated from a human donor who donated a stem cell graft to a child with acute myeloid leukemia.

This chain connects TRBV7-3 to TRBJ2-1, with 9 bases fitting TRBD2. CDR1 SGHTA and CDR2 FQGTGA come from the germline V gene. With V trimmed by 5 bases and J by 3 bases, 5 bases remained unmatched. This CDR3 is built from 15 residues. CDR3 sequence: CASSPLAGIYNEQFF. The CDR3 DNA is TGTGCCAGCAGCCCCCTAGCGGGGATCTACAATGAGCAGTTCTTC.

This clonotype was counted ten times or more. The chain links TRBV7-2 to TRBJ2-7; tentatively, D is TRBD2 (6 bases). Trimming removed 6 bases from V and 6 bases from J, with 18 bases in between. The CDR3 is made up of 14 amino acids. The germline CDR1 and CDR2 sequences are SGHTA and FQGNSA. As DNA, the CDR3 is TGTGCCAGCAGTCTGGTGGAGGGACTTAGCGAGCAGTACTTC. The encoded protein is CASSLVEGLSEQYF. The full variable domain, rest sourced from reference TRBV7-2 and TRBJ2-7, is GAGVSQSPSNKVTEKGKDVELRCDPISGHTALYWYRQSLGQGLEFLIYFQGNSAPDKSGLPSDRFSAERTGGSVSTLTIQRTQQEDSAVYLCASSLVEGLSEQYFGPGTRLTVT.

This chain connects TRBV28 to TRBJ2-2; possibly TRBD1 for D (6 bases). CDR3 length equals 17 residues. V was cut by 4 bases and J by 0 bases, with 15 bases left in between. Germline V gene sequence: CDR1 MDHEN, CDR2 SYDVKM. The CDR3 protein is CASSSGPGQSNTGELFF. The CDR3 DNA reads as TGTGCCAGCAGTTCAGGACCGGGACAATCGAACACCGGGGAGCTGTTTTTT.

V usage is TRBV9 and J usage is TRBJ2-7; 7 nucleotides match TRBD2. The germline CDR1 and CDR2 sequences are SGDLS and YYNGEE. V was clipped by 4 bases and J by 6 bases; unmatched bases: 13. The CDR3 covers 15 residues. CDR3 sequence reads: CASSLSPGGEGEQYF. The CDR3 nucleotides read TGTGCCAGCAGCCTTAGCCCGGGAGGAGAAGGCGAGCAGTACTTC.

In this sample, this clonotype turned up many times. The chain carries TRBV20-1 and TRBJ1-4; unclear D gene. CDR1 is DFQATT, CDR2 SNEGSKA, per germline (reference sequence). Trimming removed 6 bases at V and 7 bases at J, with 15 bases between. This CDR3 is 13 amino acids long. CDR3 bases: TGCAGTGCCACCCGGGGAGCGGCTGAAAAACTGTTTTTT. Translating gives CSATRGAAEKLFF.

This chain joins TRBV7-9 and TRBJ2-3; D may be TRBD1 (6 bases). Per germline, CDR1 SEHNR and CDR2 FQNEAQ (reference sequence). Deletions cut 5 bases from V and 2 bases from J, with 17 bases between. The CDR3 totals 16 residues. The CDR3: CASSRSGAAVTDTQYF. For the CDR3, the DNA is TGTGCCAGCAGCCGCTCAGGGGCGGCAGTCACAGATACGCAGTATTTT. Full variable domain (missing parts from reference TRBV7-9 and TRBJ2-3): DTGVSQNPRHKITKRGQNVTFRCDPISEHNRLYWYRQTLGQGPEFLTYFQNEAQLEKSRLLSDRFSAERPKGSFSTLEIQRTEQGDSAMYLCASSRSGAAVTDTQYFGPGTRLTVL.

This clonotype was recorded many times. The germline gene is not matched at one end of the junction; a read error may be the cause. This sequence joins TRBV4-2 and TRBJ2-1; 10 nucleotides match TRBD1. The germline CDR1 and CDR2 sequences are LGHNA and YNFKEQ. The CDR3 contains 15 residues. The CDR3 nucleotides read TGTGCCAGCAACCAAGGGACAGGGGATAATAATGAGCAGTTCTTC. This sequence encodes CASNQGTGDNNEQFF.

The rearrangement joins TRBV3-1 to TRBJ2-2; D may be TRBD2 (5 bases). The CDR3 is 17 amino acids. V was trimmed by 0 bases and J by 0 bases, leaving 11 bases between them. Germline V CDR1 and CDR2: LGHDT, YNNKEL (reference sequence). CDR3 sequence reads: CASSQDPAGANTGELFF. CDR3 nucleotides: TGTGCCAGCAGCCAAGACCCCGCGGGCGCGAACACCGGGGAGCTGTTTTTT.

The sample holds a few counts of this clonotype. V gene TRBV5-1 combines with J gene TRBJ2-3; D is perhaps TRBD1 (8 bases). The CDR3 covers 16 residues. Trimming left V 4 bases short and J 6 bases short, with 21 bases between. Per the germline V gene, CDR1 is SGHRS and CDR2 is YFSETQ. The CDR3 DNA reads TGCGCCAGCAGCCCCGGGACTAACCAGGGGGCGGATACGCAGTATTTT. Translating gives CASSPGTNQGADTQYF.

This clonotype showed up just a few times. This rearrangement joins TRBV20-1 to TRBJ2-7; TRBD1 might be the D (6 bases). This CDR3 contains 14 residues. Trimming took off 2 bases at V and 5 bases at J, with 16 bases between the two ends. Germline values: CDR1 DFQATT, CDR2 SNEGSKA (reference sequence). CDR3 in DNA: TGCAGTGCTAGAAGGGGGACAACGCGGGACGAGCAGTACTTC. Translating it yields CSARRGTTRDEQYF.

The rearrangement joins TRBV20-1 to TRBJ1-4; TRBD1 agrees at 8 bases. CDR1 is DFQATT and CDR2 is SNEGSKA in the germline V gene (reference sequence). The CDR3 is made up of 15 amino acids. The J segment lost 8 bases and the V segment lost 2 bases, leaving 10 bases of the junction unmatched. The CDR3: CSARWADRGSEKLFF. DNA for the CDR3: TGCAGTGCTAGATGGGCCGACAGGGGAAGCGAAAAACTGTTTTTT.

The CDR3 bases are TGTGCCAGCAGCGGGACTAGCGTAGGGTACAATGAGCAGTTCTTC. Its translation is CASSGTSVGYNEQFF. The chain is built from TRBV6-4 and TRBJ2-1; 10 positions match TRBD2. The trim removed 6 bases at V and 4 bases at J, leaving 6 bases unmatched. The CDR3 consists of 15 residues. The germline V gene encodes CDR1 MRHNA and CDR2 SNTAGT.

This clonotype was counted only a few times. The chain couples TRBV12-3 or TRBV12-4 to TRBJ2-1, with D tentatively TRBD2 (6 bases). V was trimmed by 3 bases and J by 1 base, leaving 13 bases between them. CDR3 length equals 16 residues. Written as DNA, the CDR3 is TGTGCCAGCAGTTTGGCCCCCGGGGGATCCTACAATGAGCAGTTCTTC. It translates to CASSLAPGGSYNEQFF.

This clonotype was counted many times. The rearrangement links TRBV7-2 to TRBJ2-5; D unresolved. This CDR3 is 15 amino acids long. Between the trimmed V and J ends, which lost 0 bases and 2 bases, there was a span of 10 bases. In germline, CDR1 is SGHTA, CDR2 FQGNSA. The CDR3 sequence is CASSLAAAGQETQYF. CDR3 sequence (DNA): TGTGCCAGCAGCTTAGCGGCTGCAGGTCAAGAGACCCAGTACTTC.

There are a few counts of this clonotype. This chain links TRBV5-1 with TRBJ2-1; D is unresolved. Germline V lookup: CDR1 SGHRS, CDR2 YFSETQ. The CDR3 runs to 14 residues. The V end lost 4 bases, the J end lost 6 bases, and 14 bases lay between the germline ends. CDR3 amino acids: CASSPLGQPNEQFF. The CDR3 DNA is TGCGCCAGCAGCCCGCTAGGCCAACCCAATGAGCAGTTCTTC.

There are a few counts of this clonotype. This chain joins TRBV27 and TRBJ2-1, with TRBD2 identical over 9 bases. V trimming: 2 bases; J trimming: 6 bases; junction bases outside the gene matches: 8. Germline lookup yields CDR1 MNHEY and CDR2 SMNVEV (reference sequence). The CDR3 is 16 residues long. CDR3: CASSLLSAGGPNEQFF. CDR3 coding DNA: TGTGCCAGCAGTTTACTTTCGGCGGGAGGGCCCAATGAGCAGTTCTTC.